Shown below are 15 T cell receptor beta chains from a single sample sequenced in a study of blood T cell repertoires in COVID-19. Only in-frame clones appear in the TCRdb table, and some are missing; sequencing was by immunoSEQ multiplex PCR. The table records about 280,000 clones, about four fifths of them present only once. Specimen: peripheral blood. The receptors originated from a woman in her forties or fifties who had recovered from COVID-19.

The gene calls are TRBV7-2 and TRBJ2-1; TRBD1 aligns across 11 bases. There are 15 residues in the CDR3. V dropped 5 bases and J dropped 8; count of bases not matched to a gene: 8. Germline V lookup: CDR1 SGHTA, CDR2 FQGNSA. CDR3 region: CASSPDRGRVYEQFF. In DNA form, the CDR3 reads TGTGCCAGCAGCCCGGACAGGGGGCGAGTGTATGAGCAGTTCTTC.

The J gene is TRBJ2-3, the V gene TRBV2, with 7 bases aligning to TRBD1. Per germline, CDR1 SNHLY and CDR2 FYNNEI. With V trimmed by 5 bases and J by 1 base, 3 bases remained unmatched. This CDR3 is 14 amino acids long. CDR3 in amino acids: CASSPGQRTDTQYF. The DNA of the CDR3 is TGTGCCAGCAGTCCGGGACAGCGCACAGATACGCAGTATTTT.

The rearrangement links TRBV6-5 to TRBJ2-1, with TRBD2 identical over 15 bases. The CDR3 runs to 15 residues. Germline assignment: CDR1 MNHEY and CDR2 SVGAGI. V shed 10 bases and J 11 bases; nucleotides not matched to a gene: 12. The CDR3 spells CATWPGTSGRNQQFF. The CDR3, as DNA: TGTGCCACCTGGCCCGGGACTAGCGGGAGGAACCAGCAGTTCTTC.

The gene calls are TRBV6-2 or TRBV6-3 and TRBJ2-7, with 8 positions matching TRBD2. This CDR3 is built from 15 residues. Unmatched junction bases numbered 6, after V lost 5 bases and J lost 0 bases. From germline, CDR1 is MNHEY and CDR2 SVGEGT. The CDR3 bases are TGTGCCAGCAGTCGTGGACTAGCCACCTCCTACGAGCAGTACTTC. Protein product: CASSRGLATSYEQYF.

The gene calls are TRBV6-4 and TRBJ1-2, with 7 bases that match TRBD1. The germline CDR1 and CDR2 sequences are MRHNA and SNTAGT. The CDR3 runs 15 residues. V gave up 5 bases and J gave up 4 bases; unmatched junction bases: 10. In DNA, the CDR3 is TGTGCCAGCAGTACCCAGACAGGGAGTGGCTATGGCTACACCTTC. Translating gives CASSTQTGSGYGYTF.

DNA of the CDR3: TGTGCCAGCAGCCAGGACAGGACCAATCAGTACTTC. This sequence encodes CASSQDRTNQYF. The chain carries TRBV7-9 and TRBJ2-4; TRBD1 matches at 7 bases. CDR3 length: 12 residues. J was trimmed by 12 bases and V by 5 bases; bases with no gene match: 7. CDR1 and CDR2 (germline): SEHNR, FQNEAQ (reference sequence). Based on the CDR3 plus reference TRBV7-9 and TRBJ2-4, the full variable domain is DTGVSQNPRHKITKRGQNVTFRCDPISEHNRLYWYRQTLGQGPEFLTYFQNEAQLEKSRLLSDRFSAERPKGSFSTLEIQRTEQGDSAMYLCASSQDRTNQYFGAGTRLSVL.

This chain uses TRBV4-3 with TRBJ2-3, with 7 bases aligning to TRBD2. The CDR3 loop spans 17 amino acids. Germline V lookup: CDR1 LGHNA, CDR2 YSLEER. Trimming took 3 bases from V and 0 from J; bases not matched to a gene: 9. The CDR3 sequence: CASSQVGDYTSTDTQYF. The DNA of the CDR3 is TGCGCCAGCAGCCAGGTTGGGGACTACACGAGCACAGATACGCAGTATTTT.

The J gene is TRBJ1-2, the V gene TRBV6-6, with D possibly matching TRBD1 (5 bases). V was pared by 6 bases and J by 8 bases, with 16 bases between. Germline-derived CDR1 and CDR2 are MNHNY and SVGAGI (reference sequence). This CDR3 comprises 13 residues. The CDR3 DNA follows: TGTGCCAGCAGGCTCGGGGGGGAGTTAGGCTACACCTTC. This encodes CASRLGGELGYTF.

The chain combines TRBV5-1 with TRBJ2-7; 7 bases match TRBD1. In germline, CDR1 is SGHRS, CDR2 YFSETQ. Trimming cost V 0 bases and J 0 bases; bases outside gene matches: 3. CDR3 length: 15 amino acids. The DNA for the CDR3 is TGCGCCAGCAGCTTGGGACAGGGATACTCCTACGAGCAGTACTTC. As protein: CASSLGQGYSYEQYF.

The gene calls are TRBV7-8 and TRBJ1-1; TRBD1 aligns across 7 bases. CDR3 length equals 13 residues. Trimming cost V 5 bases and J 10 bases; bases outside gene matches: 10. Germline CDR1 and CDR2: SGHVS and FQNEAQ. CDR3 residues: CASSPGQSRVAFF. Written as DNA, the CDR3 is TGTGCCAGCAGCCCGGGACAGTCGAGGGTAGCTTTCTTT.

This clone came up once. The chain combines TRBV4-1 with TRBJ2-5, with unresolved D. Germline assignment: CDR1 MGHRA and CDR2 YSYEKL. The CDR3 covers 15 residues. The V and J ends lost 0 bases and 1 base respectively, with 9 bases between them. CDR3 DNA sequence: TGCGCCAGCAGCCAAGACTCAGGCGTCCAAGAGACCCAGTACTTC. Translating gives CASSQDSGVQETQYF.

The table lists this clone with a count of one. The genes are TRBV29-1 and TRBJ2-1; a weak D match, TRBD1 (5 bases). The germline V and J ends were trimmed by 1 base and 6 bases, with 10 bases remaining between them. Germline-derived CDR1 and CDR2 are SQVTM and ANQGSEA. This CDR3 has 13 amino acids. The CDR3 loop is CSVEGAGINEQFF. As DNA, the CDR3 is TGCAGCGTTGAAGGGGCAGGGATCAATGAGCAGTTCTTC.

A few counts support this clone. The chain employs TRBV19 and TRBJ1-1; D is uncertain. This CDR3 has 14 amino acids. Per the germline V gene, CDR1 is LNHDA and CDR2 is SQIVND (reference sequence). V was shortened by 7 bases and J by 5 bases, with 17 bases between the two germline ends. The CDR3 region has the DNA TGTGCCAGTATGCGGACCCGGGAGTCGACTGAAGCTTTCTTT. Translation gives CASMRTRESTEAFF. The full variable domain, rest sourced from reference TRBV19 and TRBJ1-1, is DGGITQSPKYLFRKEGQNVTLSCEQNLNHDAMYWYRQDPGQGLRLIYYSQIVNDFQKGDIAEGYSVSREKKESFPLTVTSAQKNPTAFYLCASMRTRESTEAFFGQGTRLTVV.

The rearrangement uses TRBV19 and TRBJ2-6; D is perhaps TRBD1 (6 bases). From germline, CDR1 is LNHDA and CDR2 SQIVND (reference sequence). The V end was cut by 4 bases, the J end by 0 bases, with 10 bases between. CDR3 size: 16 residues. The CDR3 here is CASSTRTASGANVLTF. The CDR3 nucleotides read TGTGCCAGTAGTACGAGGACAGCCTCTGGGGCCAACGTCCTGACTTTC.

In this sample, this clone turned up once. The rearrangement uses TRBV11-2 and TRBJ2-1; D is perhaps TRBD1 (7 bases). CDR3 length equals 16 residues. The germline gives CDR1 SGHAT, CDR2 FQNNGV. V shed 7 bases and J shed 1 base, with 17 bases lying between them. CDR3 protein: CASTTPRGESYNEQFF. CDR3 sequence (DNA): TGTGCCAGCACCACCCCCAGGGGGGAGTCCTACAATGAGCAGTTCTTC.